The 31 T cell receptor beta chains below all came from one sample that was sequenced in a study of early T cells in non-severe SARS-CoV-2 infection (dated by TCRdb to the early 2020s). Library construction relied on 5' RACE. Sequencer: NextSeq 500. Through fastp at Q25 and MiXCR, TCRdb rebuilt clones from the public reads, retaining in-frame beta chains. Each CDR3 protein appears once, grouped with its most common genes and DNA. For this sample the table gives roughly 77,000 distinct CDR3 sequences, of which 9% to 15% were detected only once. More than 4.5% of the sample lies in the top ten. The specimen sequenced was whole blood. The receptors were gathered from an adult who was a healthcare worker with PCR-confirmed SARS-CoV-2 infection or an uninfected control (not recorded which).

The rearrangement joins TRBV6-2 or TRBV6-3 to TRBJ2-5; 9 nucleotides line up with TRBD1. CDR1 is MNHEY, CDR2 SVGEGT, per germline. This CDR3 spans 17 amino acids. J lost 5 bases, V lost 8 bases, and 18 bases had no gene match. CDR3 sequence reads: CASGKQGATRGLETQYF. For the CDR3, the DNA is TGTGCCAGCGGGAAACAGGGGGCGACAAGGGGCCTGGAGACCCAGTACTTC.

Ten or more counts support this clonotype. This chain joins TRBV9 and TRBJ2-2, with D unclear. CDR1 is SGDLS and CDR2 is YYNGEE in the germline V gene. V dropped 3 bases and J dropped 6 bases, with 6 bases sitting between them. This CDR3 contains 12 residues. Here the CDR3 DNA reads TGTGCCAGCAGCGAGGGCGCCGGGGAGCTGTTTTTT. Its protein product is CASSEGAGELFF.

This clonotype has a handful of counts. This chain connects TRBV19 to TRBJ2-7, with 10 bases that match TRBD1. V shed 3 bases, J shed 0 bases, and the junction held 8 bases outside the gene matches. CDR1 and CDR2 from the germline V gene are LNHDA and SQIVND (reference sequence). The CDR3 has 17 residues. The chain's CDR3 is CASSIVTGGASSYEQYF. In DNA, the CDR3 is TGTGCCAGTAGTATTGTGACAGGGGGCGCTAGCTCCTACGAGCAGTACTTC.

This clonotype has at least ten counts. The chain links TRBV11-2 to TRBJ2-3, with D possibly TRBD2 on 6 matching bases. The CDR3 is 16 residues long. Germline CDR1 reads SGHAT; CDR2 reads FQNNGV. Trimming took 5 bases from V and 1 from J, leaving 16 bases between them. As DNA, the CDR3 is TGTGCCAGCAGCCCCGGGCCGGGAGCGGGCACAGATACGCAGTATTTT. Residues: CASSPGPGAGTDTQYF.

The V call is TRBV6-1, the J call TRBJ2-1, with 12 bases lining up with TRBD2. Germline-derived CDR1 and CDR2 are MNHNS and SASEGT. This CDR3 has 19 amino acids. V trimming: 5 bases; J trimming: 1 base; junction bases outside the gene matches: 12. The CDR3 sequence is CASSRPGTSGSKSYNEQFF. CDR3 DNA sequence: TGTGCCAGCAGTAGGCCCGGGACTAGCGGGTCAAAATCCTACAATGAGCAGTTCTTC.

In this sample, this clonotype turned up many times. This chain joins TRBV6-2 or TRBV6-3 and TRBJ1-5; 7 bases are a match to TRBD1. V lost 2 bases, J lost 5 bases, and 3 bases stayed unmatched. Looked up from germline, CDR1 is MNHEY and CDR2 is SVGEGT. The CDR3 sequence is 14 residues long. As DNA, the CDR3 is TGTGCCAGCAGTTACAGGGGGCCCCATCAGCCCCAGCATTTT. It translates to CASSYRGPHQPQHF.

In its sample, this clonotype was seen many times. V usage is TRBV6-5 and J usage is TRBJ1-2; 8 nucleotides line up with TRBD1. CDR1 is MNHEY, CDR2 SVGAGI, per germline. The junction had 3 bases not matched to a gene; V was cut back by 2 bases and J by 7 bases. The CDR3 contains 13 residues. CDR3 region: CASSYQGARGYTF. The DNA for the CDR3 is TGTGCCAGCAGTTACCAGGGGGCGCGTGGCTACACCTTC.

This clonotype was recorded at least ten times. The rearrangement joins TRBV6-5 to TRBJ2-4; 9 bases are shared with TRBD2. This CDR3 is built from 17 residues. Trimming removed 8 bases from V and 8 bases from J; junction bases left unmatched: 19. Per the germline V gene, CDR1 is MNHEY and CDR2 is SVGAGI. The CDR3 bases are TGTGCCAGCGGAAAGCATTCCCCAGCGGGAGGCCTTGACATTCAGTACTTC. Its translation: CASGKHSPAGGLDIQYF.

This clonotype was seen many times. The chain couples TRBV12-3 or TRBV12-4 to TRBJ2-3; TRBD2 aligns across 11 bases. CDR3 size: 14 residues. V shed 6 bases, J shed 4 bases, and the junction held 3 bases outside the gene matches. The chain's CDR3 is CASRLAGAADTQYF. The CDR3 nucleotides are TGTGCCAGCAGACTAGCGGGAGCGGCAGATACGCAGTATTTT.

About this clonotype itself: One end of the junction is discordant with germline, which a read error may explain. V is TRBV12-3 or TRBV12-4 and J is TRBJ2-1; D is tentatively TRBD1 or TRBD2 (5 bases each). The CDR3 loop spans 15 amino acids. The CDR3 sequence is CTSSLVGTSYNEQFF. CDR3 bases: TGTACCAGCAGTTTAGTGGGGACCTCCTACAATGAGCAGTTCTTC.

The chain carries TRBV3-1 and TRBJ1-6; D not resolved. Trimming took 1 base from V and 9 from J, leaving 13 bases between them. The CDR3 consists of 15 residues. Germline V lookup: CDR1 LGHDT, CDR2 YNNKEL (reference sequence). Written as DNA, the CDR3 is TGTGCCAGCAGCCAAGTGGGAGGGAAGCGTTCACCCCTCCACTTT. Its protein product is CASSQVGGKRSPLHF.

The chain links TRBV11-1 to TRBJ2-2; the D is unclear. The CDR3 is 13 amino acids. V was cut by 3 bases and J by 5 bases, with 7 bases left in between. The germline CDR1 and CDR2 sequences are SGHAT and FQDESV (reference sequence). This CDR3 is CASSLKVTGELFF. The CDR3 coding sequence is TGTGCCAGCAGCTTGAAGGTGACCGGGGAGCTGTTTTTT.

The J gene is TRBJ1-2, the V gene TRBV28, with D possibly being TRBD1 (6 bases). V was cut by 5 bases and J by 1 base, with 11 bases left in between. The CDR3 is 14 amino acids. CDR1 and CDR2 from the germline V gene are MDHEN and SYDVKM. This chain's CDR3 is CASSLGASNYGYTF. CDR3 nucleotides: TGTGCCAGCAGTCTGGGGGCTAGTAACTATGGCTACACCTTC.

This clonotype was counted at least ten times. The chain links TRBV7-3 to TRBJ2-3, with D possibly TRBD2 on 6 matching bases. The CDR3 is 15 residues long. The germline V and J ends were trimmed by 5 bases and 1 base, with 13 bases remaining between them. Germline-derived CDR1 and CDR2 are SGHTA and FQGTGA. The DNA of the CDR3 is TGTGCCAGCAGCCTAGGGACTTTTCGCACAGATACGCAGTATTTT. Translated, it gives CASSLGTFRTDTQYF.

This clonotype showed up many times. The gene calls are TRBV6-2 or TRBV6-3 and TRBJ2-1, with a weak D call TRBD2 (5 bases). CDR1 and CDR2 from the germline V gene are MNHEY and SVGEGT. V was clipped by 6 bases and J by 10 bases, with 13 bases between them. This CDR3 contains 12 residues. The CDR3 spells CASRGRVEEQFF. The CDR3, as DNA: TGTGCCAGCAGGGGGAGAGTCGAGGAGCAGTTCTTC.

This clonotype occurred many times. V gene TRBV7-9 combines with J gene TRBJ2-4; possible D gene TRBD2, 5 bases. This CDR3 contains 14 residues. The ends were cut back, 4 bases at V and 9 bases at J, with 16 bases in the middle. The V gene's germline CDR1 is SEHNR and CDR2 FQNEAQ (reference sequence). The CDR3 region has the DNA TGTGCCAGCAGCTCACAAACTAGTGGAGGCATTCAGTACTTC. Translation gives CASSSQTSGGIQYF.

This clonotype occurred many times. The J gene is TRBJ1-5, the V gene TRBV12-3 or TRBV12-4; 8 bases fit TRBD1. The CDR3 consists of 14 residues. Unmatched junction bases numbered 8, after V lost 6 bases and J lost 7 bases. CDR3 residues: CASSLDRADQPQHF. The CDR3 coding sequence is TGTGCCAGCAGCTTGGACAGGGCGGACCAGCCCCAGCATTTT.

This clonotype occurred a few times. V is TRBV27 and J is TRBJ2-1, with D hard to call. Germline CDR1 MNHEY, CDR2 SMNVEV (reference sequence). The CDR3 is 14 residues long. V gave up 7 bases and J gave up 0 bases, with 10 bases separating them. The CDR3 is CASTTVSSYNEQFF. In DNA form, the CDR3 reads TGTGCCAGCACGACGGTGAGCTCCTACAATGAGCAGTTCTTC.

The table lists this clonotype with many counts. The CDR3 bases are TGTGCCAGCCTTCCGACAGGAGGCAACGAGCAGTACTTC. Amino acids: CASLPTGGNEQYF. The chain combines TRBV6-6 with TRBJ2-7; D possibly corresponds to TRBD1 (6 bases). V lost 8 bases to trimming and J lost 5 bases, with 16 bases between them. Germline V gene lookup returns CDR1 MNHNY and CDR2 SVGAGI (reference sequence). This CDR3 region has 13 residues.

V is TRBV20-1 and J is TRBJ2-7, with 12 positions matching TRBD2. Looked up from germline, CDR1 is DFQATT and CDR2 is SNEGSKA (reference sequence). This CDR3 spans 15 amino acids. The V gene end was trimmed by 2 bases and the J gene end by 5 bases; junction bases not matched to a gene: 7. CDR3 sequence: CSARLAGGPGHEQYF. DNA for the CDR3: TGCAGTGCTAGACTAGCGGGAGGGCCTGGGCACGAGCAGTACTTC.

The J gene is TRBJ2-7, the V gene TRBV14, with D tentatively TRBD1 (5 bases). CDR1 is SGHDN, CDR2 FVKESK, per germline. With 1 base removed from V and 3 bases from J, the gap between germline ends came to 22 bases. The CDR3 totals 18 residues. The CDR3 nucleotides are TGTGCCAGCAGCCAAGCCTACCACAGGTCCCCGAACCTCTACGAGCAGTACTTC. Protein: CASSQAYHRSPNLYEQYF.

This chain uses TRBV29-1 with TRBJ2-1; no clear D gene. The germline V gene encodes CDR1 SQVTM and CDR2 ANQGSEA. V was trimmed by 7 bases and J by 7 bases, leaving 11 bases between them. CDR3 length: 11 amino acids. Here the CDR3 DNA reads TGCAGCGGACGGAGTGAGAATGAGCAGTTCTTC. Protein product: CSGRSENEQFF.

The chain combines TRBV3-1 with TRBJ1-2; D might be TRBD1 (6 bases). Germline V CDR1 and CDR2: LGHDT, YNNKEL (reference sequence). This CDR3 is built from 13 residues. The V end lost 0 bases, the J end lost 6 bases, and 8 bases lay between the germline ends. The CDR3 protein is CASSQEYRDGYTF. The DNA of the CDR3 is TGTGCCAGCAGCCAAGAATACAGGGATGGCTACACCTTC.

This clonotype was picked up many times. V usage is TRBV7-8 and J usage is TRBJ2-5, with D unresolved. Germline V CDR1 and CDR2: SGHVS, FQNEAQ. The CDR3 is 18 amino acids. The germline V and J ends were trimmed by 1 base and 5 bases, with 23 bases remaining between them. Written as DNA, the CDR3 is TGTGCCAGCAGCTTAGAGAGGCCTCCCTCTCGGTTGGTCGAGACCCAGTACTTC. It encodes CASSLERPPSRLVETQYF.

Only a few counts were recorded for this clonotype. The chain combines TRBV29-1 with TRBJ2-7; D uncertain. Trimming pared 6 bases from V and 5 bases from J, leaving 11 bases between. Germline CDR1 reads SQVTM; CDR2 reads ANQGSEA. The CDR3 is made up of 11 amino acids. The DNA of the CDR3 is TGCAGCGTGCAGGTAATCCACGAGCAGTACTTC. Its translation: CSVQVIHEQYF.

This sequence joins TRBV20-1 and TRBJ1-6; D is uncertain. The CDR3 loop spans 13 amino acids. Trimming stripped 1 base from V and 8 bases from J, with 9 bases between. Per the germline V gene, CDR1 is DFQATT and CDR2 is SNEGSKA (reference sequence). CDR3 nucleotides: TGCAGTGCTAGAGGTGGTACAGATTCACCCCTCCACTTT. This sequence encodes CSARGGTDSPLHF.

This clonotype was observed a few times. The chain carries TRBV5-6 and TRBJ1-3; D remains ambiguous. The CDR3 loop spans 15 amino acids. Germline CDR1 reads SGHDT; CDR2 reads YYEEEE. V was cut by 6 bases and J by 3 bases, with 16 bases left in between. This CDR3 is CASTQESVYGNTIYF. In DNA, the CDR3 is TGTGCCAGCACTCAAGAGTCAGTCTATGGAAACACCATATATTTT.

This clonotype was observed once. The V call is TRBV29-1, the J call TRBJ2-7; possible D gene TRBD2, 6 bases. Germline V gene lookup returns CDR1 SQVTM and CDR2 ANQGSEA. This CDR3 spans 12 amino acids. The V end lost 3 bases, the J end lost 4 bases, and 10 bases lay between the germline ends. CDR3 sequence (DNA): TGCAGCGTTGAGCAGGGAGGATACGAGCAGTACTTC. Protein: CSVEQGGYEQYF.

Ten or more counts support this clonotype. The chain carries TRBV7-9 and TRBJ2-6, with D perhaps matching TRBD2 (6 bases). Germline CDR1 is SEHNR and CDR2 is FQNEAQ (reference sequence). Trimming pared 5 bases from V and 1 base from J, leaving 21 bases between. This CDR3 region has 19 residues. DNA for the CDR3: TGTGCCAGCAGCCCTCGACTAGTCCCTCTCATATCTGGGGCCAACGTCCTGACTTTC. It encodes CASSPRLVPLISGANVLTF.

This clonotype showed up just a few times. The chain employs TRBV2 and TRBJ2-1; no clear D gene. V lost 8 bases and J 5 bases, leaving 16 bases between the germline ends. CDR1 and CDR2 (germline): SNHLY, FYNNEI. This CDR3 spans 14 amino acids. Here the CDR3 DNA reads TGTGCCAGCCTCGAGACGGTCATGGACAATGAGCAGTTCTTC. It is translated as CASLETVMDNEQFF.

The V and J genes are TRBV5-1 and TRBJ2-1, with 11 bases identical to TRBD2. Trimming at V came to 4 bases and at J to 15 bases, leaving 9 bases not matched to a gene. The CDR3 consists of 13 residues. Looked up from germline, CDR1 is SGHRS and CDR2 is YFSETQ. The CDR3 reads CASSQTSGSWAFF. The CDR3 DNA reads TGCGCCAGCAGCCAAACTAGCGGGAGCTGGGCGTTCTTC.